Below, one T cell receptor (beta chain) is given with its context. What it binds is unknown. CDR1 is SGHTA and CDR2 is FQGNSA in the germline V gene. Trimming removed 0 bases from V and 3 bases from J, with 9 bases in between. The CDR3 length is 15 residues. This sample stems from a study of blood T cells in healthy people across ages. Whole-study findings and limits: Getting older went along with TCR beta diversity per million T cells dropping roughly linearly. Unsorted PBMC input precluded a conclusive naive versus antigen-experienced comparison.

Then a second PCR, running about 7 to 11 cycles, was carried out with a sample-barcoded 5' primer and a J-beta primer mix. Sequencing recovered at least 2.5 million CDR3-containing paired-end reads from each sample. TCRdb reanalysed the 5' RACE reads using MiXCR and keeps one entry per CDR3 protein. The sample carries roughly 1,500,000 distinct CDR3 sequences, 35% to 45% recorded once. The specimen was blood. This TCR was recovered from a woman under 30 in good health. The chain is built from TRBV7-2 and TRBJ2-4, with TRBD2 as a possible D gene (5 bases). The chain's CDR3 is CASSLALRDKNIQYF. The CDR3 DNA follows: TGTGCCAGCAGCTTAGCGCTGAGGGACAAAAACATTCAGTACTTC.